The 4 T cell receptor beta chains given below trace back to one sample, sequenced in a study of OX40 agonist ivuxolimab in advanced cancers. Sequenced by immunoSEQ multiplex PCR; TCRdb stores in-frame clones only, minus some. The sample yields roughly 28,000 clones, roughly four fifths seen once. The sample in question was CD4+ or CD8+ T cells sorted from blood, obtained in a trial of the OX40 agonist ivuxolimab. Every receptor here comes from an adult with an advanced solid tumor such as melanoma, head and neck, liver or kidney cancer.

In its sample, this clone was seen once. This sequence joins TRBV7-9 and TRBJ2-3; D ambiguous. The germline V gene has CDR1 SEHNR and CDR2 FQNEAQ (reference sequence). The CDR3 is 17 residues long. V lost 1 base and J lost 6, with 20 bases in between. CDR3 in amino acids: CASSLVPTALVADTQYF. CDR3 coding DNA: TGTGCCAGCAGCTTAGTTCCCACTGCTCTGGTGGCGGATACGCAGTATTTT.

The chain's CDR3 is CSVESSGIDEQYF. The CDR3 DNA reads TGCAGCGTTGAATCTAGCGGGATTGACGAGCAGTACTTC. V gene TRBV29-1 combines with J gene TRBJ2-7; 9 bases agree with TRBD2. CDR3 length: 13 amino acids. CDR1 SQVTM and CDR2 ANQGSEA come from the germline V gene. Trimming took 2 bases from V and 5 from J; bases not matched to a gene: 4.

The rearrangement links TRBV27 to TRBJ2-1; D assignment may be TRBD1 or TRBD2 (6 bases each). The CDR3 contains 14 residues. Germline V CDR1 and CDR2: MNHEY, SMNVEV (reference sequence). V lost 2 bases, J lost 3 bases, and 8 bases lay in between. The CDR3 reads CASSLGGHYNEQFF. Written as DNA, the CDR3 is TGTGCCAGCAGTTTAGGGGGGCACTACAATGAGCAGTTCTTC.

The chain is built from TRBV11-2 and TRBJ1-6; D is unresolved. Trimming left V 4 bases short and J 6 bases short, with 7 bases between. The CDR3 consists of 13 residues. CDR1 and CDR2 (germline): SGHAT, FQNNGV. The CDR3, as DNA: TGTGCCAGCAGCTGGGAGTTTAATTCACCCCTCCACTTT. This translates into CASSWEFNSPLHF. Together with reference TRBV11-2 and TRBJ1-6, the CDR3 gives the full variable domain: EAGVAQSPRYKIIEKRQSVAFWCNPISGHATLYWYQQILGQGPKLLIQFQNNGVVDDSQLPKDRFSAERLKGVDSTLKIQPAKLEDSAVYLCASSWEFNSPLHFGNGTRLTVT.